This passage covers 3 T cell receptor beta chains from one sample sequenced in a study of Ad26.COV2.S vaccination and SARS-CoV-2 variants. Method: immunoSEQ multiplex PCR; TCRdb's copy keeps in-frame clones and lacks some. The sample contains about 480,000 clones, approximately 90% of which appear only once. Treatment defined: over 15 received Ad26.COV2.S at low or high dose, single or two shots; 5 received placebo; per-sample allocation not given. Sampling took place 63 days after the first vaccine or placebo injection. The specimen was peripheral blood, collected in a trial of Ad26.COV2.S vaccine versus placebo. These receptors originate from a person aged 18-60 years who received the Ad26.COV2.S COVID-19 vaccine or a placebo.

The table lists this clone with a few counts. The chain couples TRBV6-6 to TRBJ1-2; D gene unclear. The germline CDR1 and CDR2 sequences are MNHNY and SVGAGI (reference sequence). The CDR3 covers 14 residues. Trimming pared 0 bases from V and 4 bases from J, leaving 9 bases between. In DNA, the CDR3 is TGTGCCAGCAGTTACTCGCCCAGGTTCTATGGCTACACCTTC. Residues: CASSYSPRFYGYTF.

The rearrangement joins TRBV12-3 or TRBV12-4 to TRBJ1-4; TRBD1 matches 10 bases. V shed 10 bases, J shed 7 bases, and the junction held 6 bases outside the gene matches. The CDR3 covers 13 residues. The CDR3 DNA sequence: TGTGCCACCTCGGGACAGGGGCGTGAAAAACTGTTTTTT. This gives the protein CATSGQGREKLFF.

The chain carries TRBV10-3 and TRBJ2-1, with D perhaps TRBD1 or TRBD2 (6 bases each). The CDR3 loop spans 16 amino acids. The germline gives CDR1 ENHRY, CDR2 SYGVKD. Trimming removed 6 bases at V and 5 bases at J, with 20 bases between. CDR3 sequence (DNA): TGTGCCATCAGCGAATTGGGGGGCTGGGTCCACAATGAGCAGTTCTTC. It yields the protein CAISELGGWVHNEQFF.